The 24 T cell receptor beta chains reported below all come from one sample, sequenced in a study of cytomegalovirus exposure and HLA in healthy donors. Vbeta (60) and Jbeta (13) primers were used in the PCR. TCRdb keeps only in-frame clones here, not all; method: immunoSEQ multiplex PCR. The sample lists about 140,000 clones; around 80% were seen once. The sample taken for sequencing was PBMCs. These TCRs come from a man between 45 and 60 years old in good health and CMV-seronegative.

The CDR3 protein is CASSERDTGSIAKNIQYF. The CDR3 coding sequence is TGTGCCAGCAGTGAACGGGACACAGGTTCTATAGCCAAAAACATTCAGTACTTC. J is TRBJ2-4 and V is TRBV2; tentatively, D is TRBD1 (6 bases). Deletions cut 2 bases from V and 0 bases from J, with 17 bases between. The CDR3 contains 18 residues. Germline CDR1 and CDR2: SNHLY and FYNNEI.

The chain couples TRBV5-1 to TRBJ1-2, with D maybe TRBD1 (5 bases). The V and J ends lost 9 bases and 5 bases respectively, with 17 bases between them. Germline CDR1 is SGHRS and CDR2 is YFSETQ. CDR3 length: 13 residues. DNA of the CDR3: TGCGCCACCCGGGAGGGGCTGGTATATGGCTACACCTTC. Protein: CATREGLVYGYTF. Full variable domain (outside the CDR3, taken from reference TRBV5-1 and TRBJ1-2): KAGVTQTPRYLIKTRGQQVTLSCSPISGHRSVSWYQQTPGQGLQFLFEYFSETQRNKGNFPGRFSGRQFSNSRSEMNVSTLELGDSALYLCATREGLVYGYTFGSGTRLTVV.

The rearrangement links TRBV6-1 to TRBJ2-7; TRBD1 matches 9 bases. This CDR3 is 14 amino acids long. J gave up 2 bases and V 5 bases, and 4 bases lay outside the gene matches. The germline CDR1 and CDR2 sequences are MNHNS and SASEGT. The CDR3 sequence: CASSPGQGAYEQYF. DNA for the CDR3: TGTGCCAGCAGTCCGGGACAGGGTGCCTACGAGCAGTACTTC.

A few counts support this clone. CDR3 nucleotide sequence: TGCGCCAGCACCCTGGGAGGGACAGGGACCTACGAGCAGTACTTC. Translation: CASTLGGTGTYEQYF. The chain links TRBV5-1 to TRBJ2-7; 9 nucleotides align to TRBD1. This CDR3 is 15 amino acids long. CDR1 and CDR2 from the germline V gene are SGHRS and YFSETQ. V lost 6 bases, J lost 2 bases, and 9 bases stayed unmatched.

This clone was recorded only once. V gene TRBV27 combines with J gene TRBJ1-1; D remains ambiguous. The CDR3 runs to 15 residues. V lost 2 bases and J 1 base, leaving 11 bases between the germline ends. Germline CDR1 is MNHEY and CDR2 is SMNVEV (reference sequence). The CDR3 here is CASSLVPGRNTEAFF. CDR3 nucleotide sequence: TGTGCCAGCAGTTTAGTCCCAGGCCGGAACACTGAAGCTTTCTTT.

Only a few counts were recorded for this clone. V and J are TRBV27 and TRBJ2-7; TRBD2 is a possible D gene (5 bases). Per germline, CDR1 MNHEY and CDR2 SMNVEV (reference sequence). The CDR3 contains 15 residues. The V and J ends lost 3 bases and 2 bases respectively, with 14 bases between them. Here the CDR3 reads CASSFRDLGTYEQYF. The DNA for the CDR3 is TGTGCCAGCAGTTTTCGGGATCTCGGCACCTACGAGCAGTACTTC.

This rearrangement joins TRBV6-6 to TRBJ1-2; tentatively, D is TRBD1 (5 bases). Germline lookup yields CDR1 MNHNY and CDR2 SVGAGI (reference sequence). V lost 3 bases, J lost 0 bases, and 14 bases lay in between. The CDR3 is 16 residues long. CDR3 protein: CASSYGREGANYGYTF. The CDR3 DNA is TGTGCCAGCAGTTATGGCAGGGAAGGAGCTAACTATGGCTACACCTTC.

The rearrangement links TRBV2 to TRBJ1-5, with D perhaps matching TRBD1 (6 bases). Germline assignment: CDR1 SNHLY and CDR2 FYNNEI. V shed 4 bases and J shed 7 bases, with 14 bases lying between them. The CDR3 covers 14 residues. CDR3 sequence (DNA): TGTGCCAGCAGTGGCGGGGGGGCGGAACAGCCCCAGCATTTT. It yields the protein CASSGGGAEQPQHF. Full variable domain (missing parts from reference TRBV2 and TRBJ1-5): EPEVTQTPSHQVTQMGQEVILRCVPISNHLYFYWYRQILGQKVEFLVSFYNNEISEKSEIFDDQFSVERPDGSNFTLKIRSTKLEDSAMYFCASSGGGAEQPQHFGDGTRLSIL.

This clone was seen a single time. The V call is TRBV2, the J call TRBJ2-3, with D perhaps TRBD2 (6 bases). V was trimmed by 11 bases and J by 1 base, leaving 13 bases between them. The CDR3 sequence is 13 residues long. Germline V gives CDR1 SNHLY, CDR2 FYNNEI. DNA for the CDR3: TGTGCCTCCTGGGGGACTCGCACAGATACGCAGTATTTT. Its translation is CASWGTRTDTQYF.

The CDR3 reads CASSATGGNQPQHF. CDR3 coding DNA: TGTGCCAGCAGCGCGACAGGGGGGAATCAGCCCCAGCATTTT. The chain is built from TRBV7-9 and TRBJ1-5; TRBD1 aligns across 9 bases. This CDR3 comprises 14 residues. The trim removed 5 bases at V and 4 bases at J, leaving 3 bases unmatched. Germline V CDR1 and CDR2: SEHNR, FQNEAQ (reference sequence).

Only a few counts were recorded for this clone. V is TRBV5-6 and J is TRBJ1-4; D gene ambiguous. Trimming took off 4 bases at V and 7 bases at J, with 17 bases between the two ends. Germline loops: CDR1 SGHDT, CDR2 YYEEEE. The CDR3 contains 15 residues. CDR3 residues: CASSLRSPGGEKLFF. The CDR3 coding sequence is TGTGCCAGCAGCCTGCGGAGCCCCGGCGGTGAAAAACTGTTTTTT.

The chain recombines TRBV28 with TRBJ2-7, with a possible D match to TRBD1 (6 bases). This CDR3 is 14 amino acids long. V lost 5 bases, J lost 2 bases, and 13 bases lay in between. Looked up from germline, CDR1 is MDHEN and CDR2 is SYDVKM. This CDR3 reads CASSGGATPYEQYF. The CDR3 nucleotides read TGTGCCAGCAGTGGGGGCGCCACTCCCTACGAGCAGTACTTC.

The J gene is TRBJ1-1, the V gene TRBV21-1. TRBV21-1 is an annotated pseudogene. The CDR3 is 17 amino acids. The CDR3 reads CASSSQRGGAGDTEAFF. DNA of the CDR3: TGTGCCAGCAGCTCTCAAAGGGGGGGGGCTGGCGACACTGAAGCTTTCTTT.

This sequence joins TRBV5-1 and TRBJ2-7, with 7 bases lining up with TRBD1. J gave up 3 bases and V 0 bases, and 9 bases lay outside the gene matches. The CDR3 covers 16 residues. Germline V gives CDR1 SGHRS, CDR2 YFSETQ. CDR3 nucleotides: TGCGCCAGCAGCTTGGCGGTTAGGCAGGGGGTCTACGAGCAGTACTTC. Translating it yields CASSLAVRQGVYEQYF.

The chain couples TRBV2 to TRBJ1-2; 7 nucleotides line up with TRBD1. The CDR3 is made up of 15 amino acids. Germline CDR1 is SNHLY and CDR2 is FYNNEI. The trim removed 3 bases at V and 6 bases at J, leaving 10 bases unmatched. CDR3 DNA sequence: TGTGCCAGCAGTGAGGGGGTGACAGGGTGGGATGGCTACACCTTC. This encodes CASSEGVTGWDGYTF.

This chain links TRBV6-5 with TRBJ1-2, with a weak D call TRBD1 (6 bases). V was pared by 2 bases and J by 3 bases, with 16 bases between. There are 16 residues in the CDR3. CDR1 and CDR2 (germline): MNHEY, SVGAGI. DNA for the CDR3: TGTGCCAGCAGTTACGCGGCAGGGCAGGGGTACTATGGCTACACCTTC. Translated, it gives CASSYAAGQGYYGYTF.

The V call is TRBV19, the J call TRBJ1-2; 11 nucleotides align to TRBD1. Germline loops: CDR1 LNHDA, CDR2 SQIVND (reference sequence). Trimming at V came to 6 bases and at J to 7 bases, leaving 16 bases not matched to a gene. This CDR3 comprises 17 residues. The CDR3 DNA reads TGTGCCAGTAGCGTGACCGGGACAGGGGGATTCGGGGGTGGCTACACCTTC. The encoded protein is CASSVTGTGGFGGGYTF.

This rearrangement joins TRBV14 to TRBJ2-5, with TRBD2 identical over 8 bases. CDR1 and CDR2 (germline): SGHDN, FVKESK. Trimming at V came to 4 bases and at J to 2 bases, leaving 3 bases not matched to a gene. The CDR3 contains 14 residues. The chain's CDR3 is CASSPPSGQETQYF. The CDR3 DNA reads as TGTGCCAGCAGCCCCCCTAGCGGGCAAGAGACCCAGTACTTC.

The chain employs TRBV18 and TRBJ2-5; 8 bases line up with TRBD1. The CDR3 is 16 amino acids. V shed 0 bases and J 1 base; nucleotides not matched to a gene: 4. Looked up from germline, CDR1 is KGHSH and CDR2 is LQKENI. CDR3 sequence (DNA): TGTGCCAGCTCACCACCGGTAACAGGGGGCCAAGAGACCCAGTACTTC. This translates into CASSPPVTGGQETQYF.

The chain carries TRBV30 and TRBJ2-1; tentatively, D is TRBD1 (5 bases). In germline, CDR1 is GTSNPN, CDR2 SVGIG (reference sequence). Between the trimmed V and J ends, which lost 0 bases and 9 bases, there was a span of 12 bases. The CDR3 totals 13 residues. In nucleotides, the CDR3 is TGTGCCTGGAGTGTTCGGCAGGGTAGTGAGCAGTTCTTC. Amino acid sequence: CAWSVRQGSEQFF.

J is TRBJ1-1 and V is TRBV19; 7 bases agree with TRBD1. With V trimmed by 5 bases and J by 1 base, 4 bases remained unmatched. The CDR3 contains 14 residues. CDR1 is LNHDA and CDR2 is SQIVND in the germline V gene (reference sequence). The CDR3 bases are TGTGCCAGTAGTGTGGGACAGCAGAACACTGAAGCTTTCTTT. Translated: CASSVGQQNTEAFF.

In DNA, the CDR3 is TGTGCCAGCAGTAACGACAATAGCGGGACCCAGTACTTC. Protein: CASSNDNSGTQYF. V and J are TRBV6-1 and TRBJ2-5; possibly TRBD2 for D (6 bases). The CDR3 covers 13 residues. Germline V gives CDR1 MNHNS, CDR2 SASEGT. V lost 5 bases, J lost 7 bases, and 14 bases lay in between.

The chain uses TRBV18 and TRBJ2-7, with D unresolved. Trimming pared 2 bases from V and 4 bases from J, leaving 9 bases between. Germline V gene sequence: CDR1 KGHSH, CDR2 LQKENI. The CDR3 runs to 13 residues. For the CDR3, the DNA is TGTGCCAGCTCACCAATCCTTTCGTACGAGCAGTACTTC. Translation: CASSPILSYEQYF.

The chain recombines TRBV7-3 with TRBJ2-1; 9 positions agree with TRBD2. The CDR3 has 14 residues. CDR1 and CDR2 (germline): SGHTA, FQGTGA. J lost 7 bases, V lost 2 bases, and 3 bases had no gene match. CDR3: CASSLAGGFNEQFF. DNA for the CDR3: TGTGCCAGCAGCTTAGCGGGGGGGTTTAATGAGCAGTTCTTC.